Below, 2 T cell receptor beta chains from the same sample are listed, as sequenced in a study of blood T cell repertoires in COVID-19. The repertoire was sequenced with immunoSEQ multiplex PCR; TCRdb's copy has only in-frame clones and lacks some. This sample has over 110,000 clones, with roughly 80% found just once. The sequenced material came from PBMCs or T cells enriched from blood (not recorded which). The receptors originated from a man in his forties with acute COVID-19.

CDR3 loop: CATSRGETESGNTIYF. The CDR3 nucleotides read TGTGCCACCAGCAGAGGCGAAACAGAATCTGGAAACACCATATATTTT. The rearrangement uses TRBV15 and TRBJ1-3; unclear D gene. V was pared by 1 base and J by 1 base, with 11 bases between. The germline V gene encodes CDR1 LNHNV and CDR2 YYDKDF (reference sequence). This CDR3 is built from 16 residues.

This clone was detected once. This chain links TRBV19 with TRBJ1-2; no firm D call. Germline loops: CDR1 LNHDA, CDR2 SQIVND (reference sequence). The CDR3 is 14 residues long. Deletions cut 1 base from V and 4 bases from J, with 10 bases between. The CDR3 loop is CASSIGRVSYGYTF. CDR3 coding DNA: TGTGCCAGTAGTATAGGTCGGGTTTCCTATGGCTACACCTTC.